The source of this T cell receptor (beta chain) is a study of control samples from healthy donors and cancer patients. The CDR3 covers 14 residues. Germline-derived CDR1 and CDR2 are SGDLS and YYNGEE. Trimming pared 0 bases from V and 4 bases from J, leaving 10 bases between. Method: immunoSEQ multiplex PCR; TCRdb's copy keeps in-frame clones and lacks some. The sample yields around 100,000 clones, roughly 91% seen once. Notes on this clone: At the DNA level, this CDR3 is encoded by other sequences in the same sample as well.

The clonotype was recovered from a young man in good health. The chain is built from TRBV9 and TRBJ1-2, with D uncertain. The sample comprised blood. The CDR3: CASSVAGGSYGYTF. The CDR3 nucleotides read TGTGCCAGCAGCGTAGCCGGAGGGAGCTATGGCTACACCTTC. The whole variable domain, remainder taken from reference TRBV9 and TRBJ1-2, is DSGVTQTPKHLITATGQRVTLRCSPRSGDLSVYWYQQSLDQGLQFLIQYYNGEERAKGNILERFSAQQFPDLHSELNLSSLELGDSALYFCASSVAGGSYGYTFGSGTRLTVV.